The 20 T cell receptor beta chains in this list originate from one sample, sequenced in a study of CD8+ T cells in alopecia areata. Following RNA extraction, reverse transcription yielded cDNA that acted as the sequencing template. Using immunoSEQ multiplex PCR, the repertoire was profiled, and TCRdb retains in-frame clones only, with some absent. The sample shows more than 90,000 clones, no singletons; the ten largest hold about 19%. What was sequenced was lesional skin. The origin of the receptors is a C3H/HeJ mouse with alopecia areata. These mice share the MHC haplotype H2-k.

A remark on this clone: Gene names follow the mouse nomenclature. The part of the CDR3 DNA that was read is TGTGCCAGCAGTCTGGGGGGGCTTCGA. Its translation: CASSLGGLR. The whole CDR3 sequence is CASSLGGLREVFF. The J gene is TRBJ1-1, the V gene TRBV19; a weak D match, TRBD1 (6 bases). Coverage ceases 4 residues before the CDR3 finishes, and the germline J gene fills in the end. The CDR3 is 13 residues long. Germline V gene sequence: CDR1 FNHDT, CDR2 SITEND (reference sequence). The full variable domain, completed using reference TRBV19 and TRBJ1-1, is GGIITQTPKFLIGQEGQKLTLKCQQNFNHDTMYWYRQDSGKGLRLIYYSITENDLQKGDLSEGYDASREKKSSFSLTVTSAQKNEMAVFLCASSLGGLREVFFGKGTRLTVV.

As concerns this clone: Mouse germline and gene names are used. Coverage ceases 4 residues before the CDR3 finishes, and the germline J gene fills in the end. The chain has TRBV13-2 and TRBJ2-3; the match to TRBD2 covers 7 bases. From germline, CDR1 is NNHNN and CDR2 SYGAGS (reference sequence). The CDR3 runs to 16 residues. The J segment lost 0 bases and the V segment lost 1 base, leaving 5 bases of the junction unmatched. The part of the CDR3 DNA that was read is TGTGCCAGCGGTGATCAACTGGGGCTTAGTGCAGAA. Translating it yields CASGDQLGLSAE. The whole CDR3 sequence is CASGDQLGLSAETLYF.

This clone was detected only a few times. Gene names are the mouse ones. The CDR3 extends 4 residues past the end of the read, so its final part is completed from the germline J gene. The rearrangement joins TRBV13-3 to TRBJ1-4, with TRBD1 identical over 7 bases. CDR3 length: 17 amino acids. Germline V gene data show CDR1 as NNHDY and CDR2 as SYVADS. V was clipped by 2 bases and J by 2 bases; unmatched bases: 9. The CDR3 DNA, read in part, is TGTGCCAGCAGTGAAGGGCCTCCGGGACAGTCCAACGAA. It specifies CASSEGPPGQSNE. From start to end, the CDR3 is CASSEGPPGQSNERLFF.

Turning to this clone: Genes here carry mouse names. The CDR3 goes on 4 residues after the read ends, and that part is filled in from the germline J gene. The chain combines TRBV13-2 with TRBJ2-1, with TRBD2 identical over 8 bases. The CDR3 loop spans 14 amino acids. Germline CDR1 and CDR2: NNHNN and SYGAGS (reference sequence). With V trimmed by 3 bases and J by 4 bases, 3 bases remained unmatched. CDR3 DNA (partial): TGTGCCAGCGGTGGGTGGGACTGGTATGCT. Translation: CASGGWDWYA. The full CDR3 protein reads CASGGWDWYAEQFF.

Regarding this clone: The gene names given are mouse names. The CDR3 loop reads CASGDAPGGVGAETLYF. The sequenced part of the CDR3 DNA is TGTGCCAGCGGTGATGCACCTGGGGGGGTTGGTGCAGAA. The rearrangement uses TRBV13-2 and TRBJ2-3; 9 bases map to TRBD2. With the read ending 4 residues before the CDR3 end, the germline J gene is used to fill in that end. Germline V gene sequence: CDR1 NNHNN, CDR2 SYGAGS (reference sequence). The CDR3 sequence is 17 residues long. Trimming removed 0 bases from V and 1 base from J; junction bases left unmatched: 6.

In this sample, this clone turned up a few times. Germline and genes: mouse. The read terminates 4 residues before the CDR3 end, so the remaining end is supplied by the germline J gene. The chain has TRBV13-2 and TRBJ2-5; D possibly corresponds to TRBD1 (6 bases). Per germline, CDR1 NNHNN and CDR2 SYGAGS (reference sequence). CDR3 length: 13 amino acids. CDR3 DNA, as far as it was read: TGTGCCAGCGGTGATCTAGACAGGGAC. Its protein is CASGDLDRD. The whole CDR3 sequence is CASGDLDRDTQYF.

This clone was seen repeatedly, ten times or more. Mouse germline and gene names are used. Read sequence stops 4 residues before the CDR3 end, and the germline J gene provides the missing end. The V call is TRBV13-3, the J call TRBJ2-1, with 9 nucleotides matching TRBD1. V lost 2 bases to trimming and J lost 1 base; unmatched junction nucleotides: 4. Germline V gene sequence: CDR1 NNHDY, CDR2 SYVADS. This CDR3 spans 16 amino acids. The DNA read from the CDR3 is TGTGCCAGCAGTGAATGGACAGGGGAAAACTATGCT. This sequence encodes CASSEWTGENYA. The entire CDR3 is CASSEWTGENYAEQFF.

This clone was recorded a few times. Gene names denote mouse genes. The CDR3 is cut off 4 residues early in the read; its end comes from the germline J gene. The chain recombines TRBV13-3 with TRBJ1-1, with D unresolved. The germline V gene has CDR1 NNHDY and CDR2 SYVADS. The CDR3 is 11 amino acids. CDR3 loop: CASAWQTEVFF. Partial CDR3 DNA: TGTGCCAGCGCCTGGCAAACA.

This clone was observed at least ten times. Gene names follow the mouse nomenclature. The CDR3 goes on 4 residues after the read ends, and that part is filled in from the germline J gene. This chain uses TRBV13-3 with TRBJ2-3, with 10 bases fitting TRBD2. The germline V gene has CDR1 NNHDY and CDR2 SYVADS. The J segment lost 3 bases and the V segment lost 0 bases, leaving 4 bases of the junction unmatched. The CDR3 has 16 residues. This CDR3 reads CASSDARLGGAETLYF. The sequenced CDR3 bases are TGTGCCAGCAGTGATGCACGACTGGGGGGCGCAGAA.

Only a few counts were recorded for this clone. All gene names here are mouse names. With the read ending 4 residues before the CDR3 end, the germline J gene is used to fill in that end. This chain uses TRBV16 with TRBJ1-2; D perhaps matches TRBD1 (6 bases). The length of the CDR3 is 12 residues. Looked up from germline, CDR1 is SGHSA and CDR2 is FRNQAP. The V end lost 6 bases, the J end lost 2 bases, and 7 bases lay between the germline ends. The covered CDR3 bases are TGTGCAAGCAGACAGGGCAACTCC. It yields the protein CASRQGNS. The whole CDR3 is CASRQGNSDYTF.

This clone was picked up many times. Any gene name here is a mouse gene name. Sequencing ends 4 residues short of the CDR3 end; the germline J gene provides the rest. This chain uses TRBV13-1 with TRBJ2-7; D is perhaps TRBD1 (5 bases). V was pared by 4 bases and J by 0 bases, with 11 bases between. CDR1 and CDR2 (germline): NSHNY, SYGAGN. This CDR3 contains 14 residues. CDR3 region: CASSPQVSSYEQYF. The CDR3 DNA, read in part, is TGTGCCAGCAGTCCACAGGTCAGCTCCTAT.

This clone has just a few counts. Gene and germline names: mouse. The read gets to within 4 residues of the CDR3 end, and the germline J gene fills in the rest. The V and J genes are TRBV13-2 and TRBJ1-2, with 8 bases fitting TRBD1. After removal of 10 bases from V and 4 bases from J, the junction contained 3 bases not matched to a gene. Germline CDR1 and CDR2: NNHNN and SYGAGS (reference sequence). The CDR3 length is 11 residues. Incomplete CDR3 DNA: TGTGCCGCAGGGGGCGGCTCC. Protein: CAAGGGS. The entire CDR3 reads CAAGGGSDYTF.

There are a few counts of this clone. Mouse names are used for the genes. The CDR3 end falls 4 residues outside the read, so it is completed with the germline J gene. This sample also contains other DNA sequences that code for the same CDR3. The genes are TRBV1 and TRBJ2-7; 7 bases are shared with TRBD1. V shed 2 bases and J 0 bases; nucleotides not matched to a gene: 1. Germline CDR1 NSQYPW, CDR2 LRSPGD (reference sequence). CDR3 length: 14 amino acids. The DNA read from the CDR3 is TGCACCTGCAGTGCAAGGACAGGCTCCTAT. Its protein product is CTCSARTGSY. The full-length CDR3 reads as CTCSARTGSYEQYF.

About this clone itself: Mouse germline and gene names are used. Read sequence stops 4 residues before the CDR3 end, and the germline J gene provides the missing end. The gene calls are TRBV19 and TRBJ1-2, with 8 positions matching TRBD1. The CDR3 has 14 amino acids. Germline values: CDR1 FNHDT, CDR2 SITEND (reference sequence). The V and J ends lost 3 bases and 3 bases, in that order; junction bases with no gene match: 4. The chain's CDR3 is CASSSGTGHSDYTF. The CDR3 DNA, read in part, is TGTGCCAGCAGTAGTGGGACAGGCCACTCC.

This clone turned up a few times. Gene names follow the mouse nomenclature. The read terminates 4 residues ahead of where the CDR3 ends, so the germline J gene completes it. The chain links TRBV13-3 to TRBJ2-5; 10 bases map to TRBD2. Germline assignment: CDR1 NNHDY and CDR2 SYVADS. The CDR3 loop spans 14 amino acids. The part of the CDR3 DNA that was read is TGTGCCAGCAGTTGGGACTGGGGTGACGAC. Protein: CASSWDWGDD. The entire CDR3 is CASSWDWGDDTQYF.

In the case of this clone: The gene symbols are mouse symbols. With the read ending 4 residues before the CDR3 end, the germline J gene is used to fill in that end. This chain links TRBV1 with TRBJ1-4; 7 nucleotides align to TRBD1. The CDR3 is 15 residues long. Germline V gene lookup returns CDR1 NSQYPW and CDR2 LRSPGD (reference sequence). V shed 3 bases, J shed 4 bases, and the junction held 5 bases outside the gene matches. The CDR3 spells CTCSASGGINERLFF. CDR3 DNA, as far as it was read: TGCACCTGCAGTGCCTCAGGGGGGATCAACGAA.

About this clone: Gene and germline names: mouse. The CDR3 protein is CTCSADGTGIDTQYF. The sequenced part of the CDR3 DNA is TGCACCTGCAGTGCAGACGGGACAGGGATTGAC. This chain joins TRBV1 and TRBJ2-5; 9 positions agree with TRBD1. The read stops 4 residues short of the end of the CDR3; the missing end is completed from the germline J gene. This CDR3 is built from 15 residues. CDR1 is NSQYPW and CDR2 is LRSPGD in the germline V gene (reference sequence).

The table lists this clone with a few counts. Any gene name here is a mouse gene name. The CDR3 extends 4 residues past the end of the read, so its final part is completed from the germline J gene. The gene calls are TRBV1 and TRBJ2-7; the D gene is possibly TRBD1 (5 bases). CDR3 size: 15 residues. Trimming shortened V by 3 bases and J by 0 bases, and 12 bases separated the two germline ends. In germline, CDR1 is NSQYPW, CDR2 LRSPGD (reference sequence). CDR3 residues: CTCSAQDTSSYEQYF. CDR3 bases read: TGCACCTGCAGTGCCCAGGACACTAGCTCCTAT.

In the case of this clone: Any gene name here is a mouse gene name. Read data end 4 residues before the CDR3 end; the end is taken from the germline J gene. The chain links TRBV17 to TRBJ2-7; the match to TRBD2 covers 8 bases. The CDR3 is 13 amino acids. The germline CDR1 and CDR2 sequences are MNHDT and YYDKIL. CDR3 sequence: CASSPGGKDEQYF. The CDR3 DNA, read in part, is TGTGCTAGCAGTCCTGGGGGGAAGGAT.

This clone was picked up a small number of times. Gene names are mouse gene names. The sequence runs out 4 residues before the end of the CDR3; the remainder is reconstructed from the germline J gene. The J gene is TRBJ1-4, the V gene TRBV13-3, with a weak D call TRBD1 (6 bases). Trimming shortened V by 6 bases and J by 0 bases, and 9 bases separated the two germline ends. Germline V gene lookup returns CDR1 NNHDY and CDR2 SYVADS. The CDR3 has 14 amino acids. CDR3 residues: CASNDRISNERLFF. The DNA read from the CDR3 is TGTGCCAGCAACGACAGGATTTCCAACGAA. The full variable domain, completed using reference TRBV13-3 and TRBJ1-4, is EAAVTQSPRSKVAVTGGKVTLSCHQTNNHDYMYWYRQDTGHGLRLIHYSYVADSTEKGDIPDGYKASRPSQENFSLILELASLSQTAVYFCASNDRISNERLFFGHGTKLSVL.